This note documents a single T cell receptor (beta chain) sequence. The sample is drawn from a study of blood T cell repertoires in COVID-19. Individuals aged about 18 to 100 years were recruited from fewer than 25 US areas. Assignment of participants to cohorts was predicated upon participant-reported clinical history. Methods used by the authors: Nucleated cell number was recorded as an estimate derived from reference gene primer amplification. This table comes from immunoSEQ multiplex PCR, and its TCRdb copy is limited to in-frame clones, with some not included. V, J and clone size were drawn from that table, and D and trimming were deduced from the DNA. Here the sample spans around 320,000 clones, around 90% being singletons. The CDR3 length is 15 residues. The germline V and J ends were trimmed by 4 bases and 8 bases, with 18 bases remaining between them. Looked up from germline, CDR1 is SGHRS and CDR2 is YFSETQ.

The sample taken for sequencing was PBMCs or T cells enriched from blood (not recorded which). This TCR derives from a woman younger than 35 with acute COVID-19. The V call is TRBV5-1, the J call TRBJ1-4; D possibly corresponds to TRBD1 (6 bases). The CDR3 loop is CASSPLGGGWEKLFF. The CDR3 nucleotides are TGCGCCAGCAGCCCCCTGGGAGGGGGTTGGGAAAAACTGTTTTTT.